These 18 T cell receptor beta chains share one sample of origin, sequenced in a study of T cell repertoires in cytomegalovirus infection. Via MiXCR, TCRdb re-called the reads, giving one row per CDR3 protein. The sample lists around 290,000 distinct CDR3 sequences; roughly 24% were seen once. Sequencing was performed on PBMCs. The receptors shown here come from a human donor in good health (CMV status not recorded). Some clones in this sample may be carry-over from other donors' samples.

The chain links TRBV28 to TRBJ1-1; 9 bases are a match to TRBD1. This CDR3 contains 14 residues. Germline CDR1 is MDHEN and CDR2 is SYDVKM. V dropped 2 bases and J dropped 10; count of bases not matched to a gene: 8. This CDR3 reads CASSLAPGTGPAFF. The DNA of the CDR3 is TGTGCCAGCAGTTTAGCGCCCGGGACAGGGCCAGCTTTCTTT.

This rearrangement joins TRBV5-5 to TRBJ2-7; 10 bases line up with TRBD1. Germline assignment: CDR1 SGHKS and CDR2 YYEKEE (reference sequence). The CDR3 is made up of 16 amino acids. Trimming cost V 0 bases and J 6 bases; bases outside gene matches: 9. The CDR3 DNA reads TGTGCCAGCAGCTTGGGTTCGCGACAGGGGGCCCTCGAGCAGTACTTC. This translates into CASSLGSRQGALEQYF.

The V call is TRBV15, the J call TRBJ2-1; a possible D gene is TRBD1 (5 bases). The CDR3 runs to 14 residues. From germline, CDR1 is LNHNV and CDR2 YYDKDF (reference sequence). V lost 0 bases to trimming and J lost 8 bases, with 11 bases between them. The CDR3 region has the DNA TGTGCCACCAGCAGAGAAGCAGGGCTCGATGAGCAGTTCTTC. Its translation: CATSREAGLDEQFF.

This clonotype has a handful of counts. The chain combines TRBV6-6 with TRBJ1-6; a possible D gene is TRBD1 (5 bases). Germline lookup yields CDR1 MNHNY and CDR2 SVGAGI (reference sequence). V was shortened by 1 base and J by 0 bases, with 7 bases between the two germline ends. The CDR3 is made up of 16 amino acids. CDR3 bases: TGTGCCAGCAGTTACTTGGGGGTCTCCTATAATTCACCCCTCCACTTT. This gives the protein CASSYLGVSYNSPLHF.

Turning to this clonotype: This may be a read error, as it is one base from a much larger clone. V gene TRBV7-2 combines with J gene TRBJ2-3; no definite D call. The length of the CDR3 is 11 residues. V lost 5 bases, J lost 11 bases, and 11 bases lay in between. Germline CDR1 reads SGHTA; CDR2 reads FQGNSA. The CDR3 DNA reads TGTGCCAGCAGCCTAATGGGTGTGCAGTATTTT. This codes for CASSLMGVQYF.

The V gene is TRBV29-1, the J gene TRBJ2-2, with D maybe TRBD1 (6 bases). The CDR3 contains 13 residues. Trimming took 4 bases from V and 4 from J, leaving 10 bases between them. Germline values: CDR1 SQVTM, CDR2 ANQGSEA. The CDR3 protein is CSVVYRVTGELFF. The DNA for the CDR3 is TGCAGCGTTGTATACAGGGTCACCGGGGAGCTGTTTTTT.

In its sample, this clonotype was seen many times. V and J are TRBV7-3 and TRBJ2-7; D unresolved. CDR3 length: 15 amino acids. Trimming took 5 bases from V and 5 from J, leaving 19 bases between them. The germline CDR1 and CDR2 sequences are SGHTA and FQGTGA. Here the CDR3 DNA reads TGTGCCAGCAGCCCGTCTGGCTCCTACCTTCACGAGCAGTACTTC. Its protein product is CASSPSGSYLHEQYF.

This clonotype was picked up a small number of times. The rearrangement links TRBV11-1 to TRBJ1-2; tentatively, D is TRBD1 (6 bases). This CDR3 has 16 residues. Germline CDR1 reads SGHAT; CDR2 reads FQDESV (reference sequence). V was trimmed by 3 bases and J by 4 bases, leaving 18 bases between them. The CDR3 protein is CASSFSGTQIGYGYTF. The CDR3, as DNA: TGTGCCAGCAGCTTCTCCGGGACACAGATTGGCTATGGCTACACCTTC.

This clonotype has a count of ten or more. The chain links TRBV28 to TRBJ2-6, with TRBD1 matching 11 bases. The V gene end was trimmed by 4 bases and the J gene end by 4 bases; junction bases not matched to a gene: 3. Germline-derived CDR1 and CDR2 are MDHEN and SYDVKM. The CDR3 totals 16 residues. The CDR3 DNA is TGTGCCAGCAGTTGGACAGGGGGCTCCGGGGCCAACGTCCTGACTTTC. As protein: CASSWTGGSGANVLTF.

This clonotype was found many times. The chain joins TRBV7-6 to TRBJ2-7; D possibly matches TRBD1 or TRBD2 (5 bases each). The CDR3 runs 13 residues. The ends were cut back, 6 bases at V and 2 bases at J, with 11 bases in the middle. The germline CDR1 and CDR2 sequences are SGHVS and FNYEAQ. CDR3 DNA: TGTGCCAGCAGTTGGGACGCCACCTACGAGCAGTACTTC. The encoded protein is CASSWDATYEQYF.

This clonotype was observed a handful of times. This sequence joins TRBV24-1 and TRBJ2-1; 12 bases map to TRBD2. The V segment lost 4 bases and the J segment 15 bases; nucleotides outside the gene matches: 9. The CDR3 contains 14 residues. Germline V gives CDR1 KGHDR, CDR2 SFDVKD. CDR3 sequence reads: CATSDWTSGTPAFF. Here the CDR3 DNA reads TGTGCCACCAGTGACTGGACTAGCGGGACACCGGCGTTCTTC.

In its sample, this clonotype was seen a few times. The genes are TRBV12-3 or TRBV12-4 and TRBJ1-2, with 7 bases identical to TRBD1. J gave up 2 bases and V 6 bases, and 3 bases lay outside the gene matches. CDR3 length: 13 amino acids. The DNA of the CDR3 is TGTGCCAGCAGATGGACAGGCAACTATGGCTACACCTTC. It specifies CASRWTGNYGYTF.

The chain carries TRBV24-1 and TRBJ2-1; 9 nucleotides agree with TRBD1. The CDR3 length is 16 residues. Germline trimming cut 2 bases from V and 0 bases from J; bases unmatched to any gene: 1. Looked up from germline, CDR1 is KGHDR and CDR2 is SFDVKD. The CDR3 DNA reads TGTGCCACCAGTGATTCGACAGGGGGCTCCTACAATGAGCAGTTCTTC. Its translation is CATSDSTGGSYNEQFF.

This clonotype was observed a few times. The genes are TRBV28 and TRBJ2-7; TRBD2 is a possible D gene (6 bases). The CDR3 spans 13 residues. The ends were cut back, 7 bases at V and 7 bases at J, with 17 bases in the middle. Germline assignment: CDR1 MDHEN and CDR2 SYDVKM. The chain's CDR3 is CASMEFGLAEQYF. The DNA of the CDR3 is TGTGCCAGCATGGAGTTCGGTCTAGCGGAGCAGTACTTC. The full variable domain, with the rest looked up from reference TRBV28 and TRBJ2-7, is DVKVTQSSRYLVKRTGEKVFLECVQDMDHENMFWYRQDPGLGLRLIYFSYDVKMKEKGDIPEGYSVSREKKERFSLILESASTNQTSMYLCASMEFGLAEQYFGPGTRLTVT.

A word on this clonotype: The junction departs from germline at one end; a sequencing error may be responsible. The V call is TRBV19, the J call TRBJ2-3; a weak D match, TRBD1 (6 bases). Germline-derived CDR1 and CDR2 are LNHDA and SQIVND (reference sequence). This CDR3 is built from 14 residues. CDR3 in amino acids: CSSSIGGRALGQYF. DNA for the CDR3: TGTTCCAGTAGTATTGGGGGCAGGGCCTTGGGGCAGTATTTT.

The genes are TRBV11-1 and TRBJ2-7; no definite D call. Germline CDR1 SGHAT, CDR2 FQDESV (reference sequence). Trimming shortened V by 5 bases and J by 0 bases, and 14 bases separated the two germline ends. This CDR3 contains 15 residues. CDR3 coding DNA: TGTGCCAGCAGCCAGTTCGGTATGAGCTCCTACGAGCAGTACTTC. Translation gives CASSQFGMSSYEQYF.

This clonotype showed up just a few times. The CDR3 region is CASSLYEGLDYEQYF. For the CDR3, the DNA is TGTGCCAGCAGCTTATACGAGGGACTCGACTACGAGCAGTACTTC. This chain links TRBV7-6 with TRBJ2-7; tentative D call: TRBD2 (6 bases). The V end was cut by 2 bases, the J end by 3 bases, with 14 bases between. The CDR3 runs 15 residues. Per germline, CDR1 SGHVS and CDR2 FNYEAQ.

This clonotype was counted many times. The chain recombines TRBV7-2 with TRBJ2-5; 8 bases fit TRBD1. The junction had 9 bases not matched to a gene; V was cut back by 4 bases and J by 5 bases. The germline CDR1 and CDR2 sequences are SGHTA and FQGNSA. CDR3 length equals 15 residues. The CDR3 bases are TGTGCCAGCAGCTGGACAGGGCAGCCACGGGAGACCCAGTACTTC. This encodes CASSWTGQPRETQYF.